Given below is one T cell receptor (beta chain) in context. Its antigen is still unknown. This sample stems from a study of cytomegalovirus exposure and HLA in healthy donors. The study's findings and limits: High sensitivity and specificity were reportedly achieved when the classifier diagnosed cytomegalovirus status. Researchers catalogued about 150 TCR beta chains as cytomegalovirus-associated.

Clones were sequenced by immunoSEQ multiplex PCR, and TCRdb holds only the in-frame ones, with some missing. The sample lists fewer than 85,000 clones; around 94% were seen once. The TCR comes from a woman aged 18-35 years in good health and CMV-seronegative. Sequencing was carried out using PBMCs.

The DNA of the CDR3 is TGCGCCAGCAGCTTGTTAGGAGAGCGGGGGCTCGATACGCAGTATTTT. Its protein is CASSLLGERGLDTQYF. The chain uses TRBV5-1 and TRBJ2-3; 8 nucleotides match TRBD2. V lost 1 base, J lost 6 bases, and 10 bases stayed unmatched. CDR1 and CDR2 from the germline V gene are SGHRS and YFSETQ. This CDR3 comprises 16 residues.